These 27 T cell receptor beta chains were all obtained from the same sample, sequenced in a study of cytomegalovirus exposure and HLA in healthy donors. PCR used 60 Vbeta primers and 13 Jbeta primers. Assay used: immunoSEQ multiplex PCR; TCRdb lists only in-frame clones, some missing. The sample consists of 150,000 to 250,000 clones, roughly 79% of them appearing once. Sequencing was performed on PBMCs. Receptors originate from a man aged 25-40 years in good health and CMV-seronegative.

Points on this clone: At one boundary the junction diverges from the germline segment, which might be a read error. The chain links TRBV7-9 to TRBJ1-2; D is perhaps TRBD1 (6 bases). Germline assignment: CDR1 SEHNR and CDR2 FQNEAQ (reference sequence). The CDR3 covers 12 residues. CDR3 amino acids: CSSSQGGYGYTF. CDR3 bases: TGTTCCAGCAGCCAAGGGGGCTATGGCTACACCTTC.

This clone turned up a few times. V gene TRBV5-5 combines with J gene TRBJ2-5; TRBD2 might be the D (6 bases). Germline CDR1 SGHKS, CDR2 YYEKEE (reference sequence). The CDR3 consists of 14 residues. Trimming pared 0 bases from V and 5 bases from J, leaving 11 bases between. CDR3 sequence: CASSLVGGGETQYF. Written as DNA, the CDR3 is TGTGCCAGCAGCTTGGTTGGTGGGGGGGAGACCCAGTACTTC.

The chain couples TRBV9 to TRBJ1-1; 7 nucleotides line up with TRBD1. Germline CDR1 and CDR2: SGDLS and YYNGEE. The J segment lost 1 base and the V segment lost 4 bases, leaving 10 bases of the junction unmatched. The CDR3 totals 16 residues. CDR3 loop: CASSPIKGTANTEAFF. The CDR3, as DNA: TGTGCCAGCAGCCCAATCAAAGGGACAGCGAACACTGAAGCTTTCTTT.

The CDR3: CASSPGLAGDGAETQYF. CDR3 DNA sequence: TGCGCCAGCAGCCCCGGACTAGCGGGAGATGGGGCGGAGACCCAGTACTTC. The chain couples TRBV5-1 to TRBJ2-5, with 13 positions matching TRBD2. Germline V lookup: CDR1 SGHRS, CDR2 YFSETQ. CDR3 length: 17 amino acids. V shed 4 bases, J shed 5 bases, and the junction held 11 bases outside the gene matches. The variable domain in full, completed from reference TRBV5-1 and TRBJ2-5, reads KAGVTQTPRYLIKTRGQQVTLSCSPISGHRSVSWYQQTPGQGLQFLFEYFSETQRNKGNFPGRFSGRQFSNSRSEMNVSTLELGDSALYLCASSPGLAGDGAETQYFGPGTRLLVL.

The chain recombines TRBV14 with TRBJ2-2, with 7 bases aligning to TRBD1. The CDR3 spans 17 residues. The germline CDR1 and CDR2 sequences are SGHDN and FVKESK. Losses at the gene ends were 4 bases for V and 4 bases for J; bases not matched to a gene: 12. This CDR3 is CASSRKFGTAVTGELFF. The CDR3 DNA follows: TGTGCCAGCAGCCGAAAGTTTGGGACAGCAGTCACCGGGGAGCTGTTTTTT.

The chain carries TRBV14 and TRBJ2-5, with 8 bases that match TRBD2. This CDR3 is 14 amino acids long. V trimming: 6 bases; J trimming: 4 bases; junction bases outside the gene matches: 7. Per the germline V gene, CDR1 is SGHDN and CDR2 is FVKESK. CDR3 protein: CASRVIAGIETQYF. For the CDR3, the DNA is TGTGCCAGCAGGGTTATAGCGGGAATAGAGACCCAGTACTTC.

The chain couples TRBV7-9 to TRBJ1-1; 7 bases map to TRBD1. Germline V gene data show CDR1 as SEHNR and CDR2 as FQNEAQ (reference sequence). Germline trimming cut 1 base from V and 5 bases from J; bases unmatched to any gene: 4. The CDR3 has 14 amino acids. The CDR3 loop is CASSLVTGLTEAFF. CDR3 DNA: TGTGCCAGCAGCTTAGTGACAGGGCTAACTGAAGCTTTCTTT.

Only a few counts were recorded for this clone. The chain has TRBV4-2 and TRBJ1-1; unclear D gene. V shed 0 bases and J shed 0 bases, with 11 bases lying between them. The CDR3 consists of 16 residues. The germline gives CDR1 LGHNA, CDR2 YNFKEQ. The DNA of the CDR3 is TGTGCCAGCAGCCAAGATTTTCGGGGAGTGAACACTGAAGCTTTCTTT. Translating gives CASSQDFRGVNTEAFF.

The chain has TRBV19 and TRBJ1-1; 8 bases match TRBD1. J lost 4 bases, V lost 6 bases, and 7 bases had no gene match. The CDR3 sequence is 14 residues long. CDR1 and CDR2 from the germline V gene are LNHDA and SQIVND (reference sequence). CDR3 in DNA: TGTGCCAGTAGGGGACAGGAGTGGGTCACTGAAGCTTTCTTT. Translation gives CASRGQEWVTEAFF.

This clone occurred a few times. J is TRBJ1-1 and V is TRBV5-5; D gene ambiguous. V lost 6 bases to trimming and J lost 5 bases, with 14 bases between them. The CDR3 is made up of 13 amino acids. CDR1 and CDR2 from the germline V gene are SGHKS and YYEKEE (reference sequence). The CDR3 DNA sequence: TGTGCCAGCACCCTAATCACCGCGACTGAAGCTTTCTTT. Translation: CASTLITATEAFF.

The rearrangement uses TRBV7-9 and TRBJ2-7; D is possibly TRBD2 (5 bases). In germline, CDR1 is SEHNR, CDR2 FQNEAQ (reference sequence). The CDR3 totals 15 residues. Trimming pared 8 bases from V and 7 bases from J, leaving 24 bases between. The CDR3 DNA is TGTGCCAGCGTCGTGGGAGTAACACCGCTTGAGGAGCAGTACTTC. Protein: CASVVGVTPLEEQYF.

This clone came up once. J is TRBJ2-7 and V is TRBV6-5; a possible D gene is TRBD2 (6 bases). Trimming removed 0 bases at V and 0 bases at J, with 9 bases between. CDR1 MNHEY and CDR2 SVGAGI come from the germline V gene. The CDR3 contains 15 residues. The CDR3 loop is CASSYSGGNSYEQYF. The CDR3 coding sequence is TGTGCCAGCAGTTACTCTGGCGGGAACTCCTACGAGCAGTACTTC.

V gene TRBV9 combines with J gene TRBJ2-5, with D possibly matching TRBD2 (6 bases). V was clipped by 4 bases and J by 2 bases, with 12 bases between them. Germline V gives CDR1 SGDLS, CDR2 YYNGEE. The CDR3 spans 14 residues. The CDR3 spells CASSFGGGQETQYF. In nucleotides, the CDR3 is TGTGCCAGCAGCTTCGGTGGGGGGCAAGAGACCCAGTACTTC.

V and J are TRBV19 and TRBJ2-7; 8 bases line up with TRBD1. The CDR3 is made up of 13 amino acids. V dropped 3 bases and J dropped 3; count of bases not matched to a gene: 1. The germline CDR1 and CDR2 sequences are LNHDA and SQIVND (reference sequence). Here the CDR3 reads CASSMGTGYEQYF. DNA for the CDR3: TGTGCCAGTAGTATGGGGACAGGCTACGAGCAGTACTTC.

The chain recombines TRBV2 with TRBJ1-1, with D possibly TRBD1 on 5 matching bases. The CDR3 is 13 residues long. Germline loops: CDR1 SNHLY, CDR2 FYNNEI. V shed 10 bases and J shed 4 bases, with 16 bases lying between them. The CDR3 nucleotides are TGTGCCATCTCCCGGGGGGGGGTCACTGAAGCTTTCTTT. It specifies CAISRGGVTEAFF.

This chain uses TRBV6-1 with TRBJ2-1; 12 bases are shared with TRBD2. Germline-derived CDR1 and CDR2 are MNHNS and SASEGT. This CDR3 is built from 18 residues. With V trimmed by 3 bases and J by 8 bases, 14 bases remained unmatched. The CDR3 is CASSDTTSGRTKLYEQFF. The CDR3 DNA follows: TGTGCCAGCAGTGATACTACTAGCGGGAGGACCAAGCTCTATGAGCAGTTCTTC.

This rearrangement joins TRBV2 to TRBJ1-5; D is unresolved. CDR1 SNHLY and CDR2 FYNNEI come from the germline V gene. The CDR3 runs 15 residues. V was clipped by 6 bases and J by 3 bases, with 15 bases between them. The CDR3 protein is CASSPARSYNQPQHF. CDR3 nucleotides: TGTGCCAGCAGCCCTGCCAGGTCGTACAATCAGCCCCAGCATTTT. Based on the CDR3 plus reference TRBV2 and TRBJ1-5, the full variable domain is EPEVTQTPSHQVTQMGQEVILRCVPISNHLYFYWYRQILGQKVEFLVSFYNNEISEKSEIFDDQFSVERPDGSNFTLKIRSTKLEDSAMYFCASSPARSYNQPQHFGDGTRLSIL.

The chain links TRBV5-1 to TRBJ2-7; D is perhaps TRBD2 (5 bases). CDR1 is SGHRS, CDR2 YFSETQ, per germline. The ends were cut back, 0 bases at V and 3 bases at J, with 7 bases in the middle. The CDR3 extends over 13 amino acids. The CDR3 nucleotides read TGCGCCAGCAGCTTGGGAGGGATCTACGAGCAGTACTTC. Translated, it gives CASSLGGIYEQYF.

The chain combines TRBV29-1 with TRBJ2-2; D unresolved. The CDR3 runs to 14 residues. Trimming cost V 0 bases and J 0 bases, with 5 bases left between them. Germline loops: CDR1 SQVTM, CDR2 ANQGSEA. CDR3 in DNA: TGCAGCGTTGAAGAAAACTCGAACACCGGGGAGCTGTTTTTT. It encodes CSVEENSNTGELFF.

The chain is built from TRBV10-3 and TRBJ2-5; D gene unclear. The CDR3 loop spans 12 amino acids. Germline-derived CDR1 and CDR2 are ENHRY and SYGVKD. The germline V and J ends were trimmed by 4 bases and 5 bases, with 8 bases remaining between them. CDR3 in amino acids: CAISAGRETQYF. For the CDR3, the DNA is TGTGCCATCAGTGCAGGCCGGGAGACCCAGTACTTC.

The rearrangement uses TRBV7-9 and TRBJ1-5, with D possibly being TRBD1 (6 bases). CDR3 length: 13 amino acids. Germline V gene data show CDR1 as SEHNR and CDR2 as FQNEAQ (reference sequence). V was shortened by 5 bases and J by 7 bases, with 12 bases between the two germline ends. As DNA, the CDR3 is TGTGCCAGCAGCCTTACGGACAGCCAGCCCCAGCATTTT. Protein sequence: CASSLTDSQPQHF.

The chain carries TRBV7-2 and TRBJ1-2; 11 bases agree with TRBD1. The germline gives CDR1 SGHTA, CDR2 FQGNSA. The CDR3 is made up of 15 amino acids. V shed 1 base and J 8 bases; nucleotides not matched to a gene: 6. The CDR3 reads CASSLDWTGGQGYTF. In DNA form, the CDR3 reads TGTGCCAGCAGCTTAGACTGGACAGGGGGCCAAGGCTACACCTTC.

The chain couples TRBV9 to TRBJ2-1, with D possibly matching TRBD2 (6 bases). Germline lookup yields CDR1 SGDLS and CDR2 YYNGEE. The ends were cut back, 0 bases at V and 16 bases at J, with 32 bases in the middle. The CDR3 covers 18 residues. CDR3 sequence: CASSVDPGGRLGGQMLFF. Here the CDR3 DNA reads TGTGCCAGCAGCGTAGACCCAGGCGGAAGACTAGGCGGTCAGATGCTTTTCTTC.

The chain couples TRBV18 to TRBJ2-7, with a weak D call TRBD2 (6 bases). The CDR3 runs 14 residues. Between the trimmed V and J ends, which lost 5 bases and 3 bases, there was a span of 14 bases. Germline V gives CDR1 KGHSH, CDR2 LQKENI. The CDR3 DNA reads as TGTGCCAGCTCAGCTGCTAGCGTTAGCTACGAGCAGTACTTC. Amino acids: CASSAASVSYEQYF.

CDR3 nucleotides: TGCGCCAGCAGCCCACCGGACAGGGAACTATATGGCTACACCTTC. It codes for CASSPPDRELYGYTF. The gene calls are TRBV4-1 and TRBJ1-2; TRBD1 matches at 8 bases. V was clipped by 4 bases and J by 5 bases; unmatched bases: 9. The CDR3 sequence is 15 residues long. Looked up from germline, CDR1 is MGHRA and CDR2 is YSYEKL.

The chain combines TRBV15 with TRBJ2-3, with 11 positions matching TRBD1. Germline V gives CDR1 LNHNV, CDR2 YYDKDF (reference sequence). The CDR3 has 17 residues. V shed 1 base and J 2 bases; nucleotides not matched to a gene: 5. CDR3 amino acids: CATSRGGTGGFTDTQYF. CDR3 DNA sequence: TGTGCCACCAGCAGAGGGGGGACAGGGGGTTTCACAGATACGCAGTATTTT.

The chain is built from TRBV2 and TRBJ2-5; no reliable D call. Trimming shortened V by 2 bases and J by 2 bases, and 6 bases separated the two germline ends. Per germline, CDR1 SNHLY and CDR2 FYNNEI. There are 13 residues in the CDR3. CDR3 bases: TGTGCCAGCAGTGAAAGCATGCAAGAGACCCAGTACTTC. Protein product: CASSESMQETQYF. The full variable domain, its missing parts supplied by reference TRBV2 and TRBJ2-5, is EPEVTQTPSHQVTQMGQEVILRCVPISNHLYFYWYRQILGQKVEFLVSFYNNEISEKSEIFDDQFSVERPDGSNFTLKIRSTKLEDSAMYFCASSESMQETQYFGPGTRLLVL.